This TCR beta chain was captured by sequencing in a study of T cells in Graves' hyperthyroidism and ophthalmopathy. Looking at the study overall: Blood from the periphery was taken at initial diagnosis, before any treatment.

Hyperthyroidism, newly diagnosed and lasting under 2 months, affected patients aged 18 to 65. It was uncontrolled infection, other autoimmune disease, pregnancy or lactation that excluded patients. This clonotype was recorded many times. Amplification of TCR beta CDR3 regions was performed using RNA transcripts as template. First-round RT-PCR of the TCR CDR3 relied on the HTBI primer set. One entry per CDR3 protein, called by TCRdb with MiXCR from the multiplex PCR reads. This sample has around 500,000 distinct CDR3 sequences, with 13% to 15% found just once. Trimming cost V 6 bases and J 2 bases, with 12 bases left between them. The CDR3 is 14 residues long. Germline V gene data show CDR1 as SGHTA and CDR2 as FQGTGA.

Sequenced material: blood. The V call is TRBV7-3, the J call TRBJ2-3; possibly TRBD1 or TRBD2 for D (5 bases each). This TCR was recovered from a woman under 30 with Graves' hyperthyroidism. The CDR3 bases are TGTGCCAGCAGAGAGGGGATTGACACAGATACGCAGTATTTT. Its protein is CASREGIDTDTQYF.